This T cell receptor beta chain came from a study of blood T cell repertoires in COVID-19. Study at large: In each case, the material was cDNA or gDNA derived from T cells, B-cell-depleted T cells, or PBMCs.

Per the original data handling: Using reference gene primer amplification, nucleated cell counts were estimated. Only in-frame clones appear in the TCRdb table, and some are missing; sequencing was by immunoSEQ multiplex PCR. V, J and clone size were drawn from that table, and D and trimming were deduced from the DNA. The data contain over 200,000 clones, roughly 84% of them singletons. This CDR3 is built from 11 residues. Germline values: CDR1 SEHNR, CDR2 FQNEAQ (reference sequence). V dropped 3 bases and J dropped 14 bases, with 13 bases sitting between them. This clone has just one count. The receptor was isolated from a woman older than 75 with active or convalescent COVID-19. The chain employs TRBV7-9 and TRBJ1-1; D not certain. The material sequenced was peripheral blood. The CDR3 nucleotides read TGTGCCAGCAGCTTGGGGAGGGATTCATTCTTT. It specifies CASSLGRDSFF.